This T cell receptor beta chain was captured by sequencing in a study of regulatory T cells in long-lasting Graves disease. Study-wide background: The antithyroid drugs taken by newly diagnosed Graves' patients had been used for under 3 months.

V shed 6 bases and J shed 4 bases, with 18 bases lying between them. The CDR3 is 15 amino acids. Germline assignment: CDR1 MNHEY and CDR2 SMNVEV (reference sequence). Time point here: newly diagnosed GD, antithyroid drugs for less than 3 months. PBMC RNA served as the TCR library source. The TCR beta library used iRepertoire HTBI primers with Arm-PCR amplification of CDR3. TCRdb re-called the multiplex PCR reads through MiXCR, storing one row per CDR3 protein. The table shows around 500,000 distinct CDR3 sequences, with approximately 13% occurring only once. The sample also formed part of further work on T cells in Graves' hyperthyroidism and ophthalmopathy. That study reports: Patients aged 18 to 65 had newly diagnosed hyperthyroidism lasting under 2 months. TCR CDR3 regions were first amplified by RT-PCR with HTBI primers.

This specimen consisted of peripheral blood mononuclear cells (PBMCs), obtained at new diagnosis, from a patient treated with antithyroid drugs. This clonotype was obtained from a man aged 25-40 years with Graves disease. The chain joins TRBV27 to TRBJ2-5; TRBD2 might be the D (5 bases). The CDR3 region is CASSPRVASLETQYF. The CDR3 bases are TGTGCCAGCAGCCCTAGGGTGGCTAGCCTAGAGACCCAGTACTTC.